This T cell receptor (beta chain) stems from a study of control samples from healthy donors and cancer patients. Produced via immunoSEQ multiplex PCR; TCRdb's table is partial and in-frame only. Here the sample spans some 150,000 clones, roughly 95% being singletons. The length of the CDR3 is 15 residues. Germline V gene lookup returns CDR1 SEHNR and CDR2 FQNEAQ (reference sequence). V dropped 7 bases and J dropped 4 bases, with 17 bases sitting between them. V and J are TRBV7-9 and TRBJ2-4, with D unresolved. The receptor was derived from a woman between 25 and 40 years old in good health. Material for sequencing was blood. CDR3 sequence: CASTRTLDAKNIQYF. The CDR3 DNA reads as TGTGCCAGCACTCGGACGTTGGATGCAAAAAACATTCAGTACTTC.